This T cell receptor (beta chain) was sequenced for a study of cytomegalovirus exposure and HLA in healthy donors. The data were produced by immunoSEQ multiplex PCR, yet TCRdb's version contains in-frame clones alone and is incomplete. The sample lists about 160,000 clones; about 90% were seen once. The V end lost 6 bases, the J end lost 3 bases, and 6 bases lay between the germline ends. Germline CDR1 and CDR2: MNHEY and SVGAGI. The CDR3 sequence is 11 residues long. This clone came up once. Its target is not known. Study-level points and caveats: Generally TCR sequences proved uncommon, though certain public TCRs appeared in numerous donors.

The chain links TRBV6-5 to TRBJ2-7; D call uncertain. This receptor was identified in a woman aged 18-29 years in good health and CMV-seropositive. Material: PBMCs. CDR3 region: CASRNIYEQYF. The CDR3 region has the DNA TGTGCCAGCAGGAACATCTACGAGCAGTACTTC.